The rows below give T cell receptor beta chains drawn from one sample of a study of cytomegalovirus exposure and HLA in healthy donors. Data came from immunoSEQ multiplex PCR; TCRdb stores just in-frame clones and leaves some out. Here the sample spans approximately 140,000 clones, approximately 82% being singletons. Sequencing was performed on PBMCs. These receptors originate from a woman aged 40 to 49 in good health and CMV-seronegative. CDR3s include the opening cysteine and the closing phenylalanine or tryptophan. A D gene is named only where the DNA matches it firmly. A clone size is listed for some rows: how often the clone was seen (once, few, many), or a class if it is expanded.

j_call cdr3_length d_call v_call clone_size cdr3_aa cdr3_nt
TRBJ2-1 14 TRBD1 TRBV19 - CASSDTGVSNEQFF TGTGCCAGTAGTGACACAGGGGTGAGCAATGAGCAGTTCTTC
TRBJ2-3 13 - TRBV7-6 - CASSLQQGDTQYF TGTGCCAGCAGCTTACAACAGGGAGATACGCAGTATTTT
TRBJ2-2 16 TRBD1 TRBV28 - CASQDRELLNTGEPFF TGTGCCAGCCAGGACAGGGAATTATTAAACACCGGGGAGCCGTTTTTT
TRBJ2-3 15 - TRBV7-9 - CASSFEWANTDTQYF TGTGCCAGCAGCTTTGAATGGGCAAACACAGATACGCAGTATTTT
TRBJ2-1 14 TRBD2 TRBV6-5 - CASSYAGGPNEQFF TGTGCCAGCAGTTACGCGGGAGGTCCCAATGAGCAGTTCTTC
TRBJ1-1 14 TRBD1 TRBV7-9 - CASSETRQGAEAFF TGTGCCAGCAGCGAAACACGACAGGGAGCTGAAGCTTTCTTT
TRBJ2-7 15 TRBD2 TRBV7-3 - CASSFQAGGGGEQYF TGTGCCAGCAGCTTTCAAGCGGGAGGAGGGGGGGAGCAGTACTTC
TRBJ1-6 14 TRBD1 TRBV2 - CASSYGTVNSPLHF TGTGCCAGCAGCTACGGGACAGTAAATTCACCCCTCCACTTT
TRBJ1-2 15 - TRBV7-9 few CASSPLGGRPEGYTF TGTGCCAGCAGCCCCCTTGGGGGGAGACCGGAGGGCTACACCTTC
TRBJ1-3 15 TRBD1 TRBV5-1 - CASGQGSEGGNTIYF TGCGCCAGCGGACAGGGAAGTGAGGGTGGAAACACCATATATTTT
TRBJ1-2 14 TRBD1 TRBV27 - CASTDRAGTGGYTF TGTGCCAGCACTGATAGGGCAGGGACAGGAGGCTACACCTTC
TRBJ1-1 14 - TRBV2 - CASSRSALDTEAFF TGTGCCAGCAGTCGGAGCGCGCTTGACACTGAAGCTTTCTTT
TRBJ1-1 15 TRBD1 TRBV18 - CASSQRQGANTEAFF TGTGCCAGCTCACAACGACAGGGGGCGAACACTGAAGCTTTCTTT
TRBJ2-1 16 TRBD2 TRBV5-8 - CASSPVWGLGYNEQFF TGTGCCAGCAGCCCCGTCTGGGGACTAGGTTACAATGAGCAGTTCTTC
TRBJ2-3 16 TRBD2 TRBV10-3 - CAIRSASGVHTDTQYF TGTGCCATCCGATCGGCTAGCGGGGTTCACACAGATACGCAGTATTTT
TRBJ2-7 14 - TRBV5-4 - CASSSDILFYEQYF TGTGCCAGCAGCTCCGACATACTTTTCTACGAGCAGTACTTC